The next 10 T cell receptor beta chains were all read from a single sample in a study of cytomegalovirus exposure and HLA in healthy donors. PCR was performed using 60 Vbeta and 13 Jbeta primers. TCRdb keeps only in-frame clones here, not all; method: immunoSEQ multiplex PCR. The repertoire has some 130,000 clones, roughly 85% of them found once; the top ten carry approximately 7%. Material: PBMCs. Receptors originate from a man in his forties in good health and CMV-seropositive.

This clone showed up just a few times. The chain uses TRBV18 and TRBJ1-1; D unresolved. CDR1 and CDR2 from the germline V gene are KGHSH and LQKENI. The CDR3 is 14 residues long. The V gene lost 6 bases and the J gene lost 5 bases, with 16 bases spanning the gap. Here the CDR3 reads CASSSTGIWTEAFF. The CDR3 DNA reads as TGTGCCAGCTCTTCGACGGGGATTTGGACTGAAGCTTTCTTT.

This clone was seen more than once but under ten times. DNA for the CDR3: TGTGCCAGCAGTTCCGATTTAGAAGGGGCTAGCACAGATACGCAGTATTTT. It translates to CASSSDLEGASTDTQYF. The rearrangement uses TRBV28 and TRBJ2-3, with a possible D match to TRBD1 (5 bases). Germline V gene data show CDR1 as MDHEN and CDR2 as SYDVKM. The CDR3 is 17 residues long. The V end lost 4 bases, the J end lost 0 bases, and 17 bases lay between the germline ends.

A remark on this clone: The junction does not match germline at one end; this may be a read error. CDR3 region: CASNLGDRENEKLFF. The CDR3, as DNA: TGTGCCAGCAACTTAGGTGACAGAGAGAATGAAAAACTGTTTTTT. The chain recombines TRBV7-9 with TRBJ1-4, with a possible D match to TRBD1 (5 bases). The CDR3 runs 15 residues. Germline V gives CDR1 SEHNR, CDR2 FQNEAQ (reference sequence).

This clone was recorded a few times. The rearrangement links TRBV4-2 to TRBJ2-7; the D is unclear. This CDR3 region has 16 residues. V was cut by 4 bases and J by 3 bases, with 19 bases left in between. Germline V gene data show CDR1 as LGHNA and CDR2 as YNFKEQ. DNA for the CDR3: TGTGCCAGCAGCCCCTATAACCTCCTCCCTCTCTACGAGCAGTACTTC. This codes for CASSPYNLLPLYEQYF.

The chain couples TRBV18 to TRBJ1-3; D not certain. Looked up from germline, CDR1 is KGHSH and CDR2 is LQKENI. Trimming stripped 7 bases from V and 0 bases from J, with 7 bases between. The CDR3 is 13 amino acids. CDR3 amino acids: CASFAASGNTIYF. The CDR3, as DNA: TGTGCCAGCTTTGCGGCCTCTGGAAACACCATATATTTT. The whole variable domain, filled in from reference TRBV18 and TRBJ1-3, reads NAGVMQNPRHLVRRRGQEARLRCSPMKGHSHVYWYRQLPEEGLKFMVYLQKENIIDESGMPKERFSAEFPKEGPSILRIQQVVRGDSAAYFCASFAASGNTIYFGEGSWLTVV.

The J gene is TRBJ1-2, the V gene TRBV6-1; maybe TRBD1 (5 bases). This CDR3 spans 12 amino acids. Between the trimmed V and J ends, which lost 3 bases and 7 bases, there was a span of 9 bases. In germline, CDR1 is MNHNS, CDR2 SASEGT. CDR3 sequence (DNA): TGTGCCAGCAGTGACAGGGCAACTGGCTACACCTTC. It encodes CASSDRATGYTF.

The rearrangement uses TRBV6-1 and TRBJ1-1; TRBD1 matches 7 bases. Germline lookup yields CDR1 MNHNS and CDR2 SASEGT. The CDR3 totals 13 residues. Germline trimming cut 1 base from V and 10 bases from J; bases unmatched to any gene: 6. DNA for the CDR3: TGTGCCAGCAGTGAAGAACAGGGGAGACGAGCTTTCTTT. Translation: CASSEEQGRRAFF.

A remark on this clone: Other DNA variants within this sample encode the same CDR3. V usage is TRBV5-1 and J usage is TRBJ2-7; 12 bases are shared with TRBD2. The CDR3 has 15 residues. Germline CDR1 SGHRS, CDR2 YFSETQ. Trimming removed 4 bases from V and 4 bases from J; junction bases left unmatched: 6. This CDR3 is CASSLLAGGPYEQYF. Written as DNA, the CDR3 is TGCGCCAGCAGCCTTCTAGCGGGAGGGCCTTACGAGCAGTACTTC.

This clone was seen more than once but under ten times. CDR3 nucleotides: TGTGCTAGTGGCTCCACTAGCGCCCACAATGAGCAGTTCTTC. Amino acid sequence: CASGSTSAHNEQFF. The J gene is TRBJ2-1, the V gene TRBV12-5, with TRBD2 identical over 7 bases. The V segment lost 6 bases and the J segment 5 bases; nucleotides outside the gene matches: 7. The CDR3 is 14 amino acids. Germline assignment: CDR1 LGHNT and CDR2 FRNRAP.

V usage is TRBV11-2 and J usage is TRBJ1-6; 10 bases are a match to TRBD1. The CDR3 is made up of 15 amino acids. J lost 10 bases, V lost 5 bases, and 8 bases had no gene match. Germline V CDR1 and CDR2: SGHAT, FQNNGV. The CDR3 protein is CASSVRGQGGSPLHF. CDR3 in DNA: TGTGCCAGCAGCGTCCGAGGACAGGGGGGATCACCCCTCCACTTT.